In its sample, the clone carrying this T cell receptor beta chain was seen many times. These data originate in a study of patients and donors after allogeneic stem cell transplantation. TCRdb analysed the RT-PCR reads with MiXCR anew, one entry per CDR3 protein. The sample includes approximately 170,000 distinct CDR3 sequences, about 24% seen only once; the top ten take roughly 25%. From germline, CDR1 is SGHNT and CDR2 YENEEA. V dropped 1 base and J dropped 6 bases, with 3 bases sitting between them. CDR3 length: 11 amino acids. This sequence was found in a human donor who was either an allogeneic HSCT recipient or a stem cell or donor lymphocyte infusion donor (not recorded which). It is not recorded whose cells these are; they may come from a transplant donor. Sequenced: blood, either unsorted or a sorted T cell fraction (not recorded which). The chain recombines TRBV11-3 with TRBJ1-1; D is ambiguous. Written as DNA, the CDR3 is TGTGCCAGCAGCTTAGGGGCTGAAGCTTTCTTT. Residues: CASSLGAEAFF.